What follows is one TCR beta chain and its context. Its matching antigen is unknown. This sample is part of a study of cytomegalovirus exposure and HLA in healthy donors. Background on the study: Previous work identified roughly 120 million unique TCR beta sequences from around 200 million T cells. Study-level points and caveats: In a later analysis, the majority of CMV-associated beta chains seemingly showed HLA restriction. Per a later analysis, HLA-associated TCR beta chains showed more clonal expansion than other, equally common TCR beta chains.

This PCR relied on a set of 60 Vbeta primers and 13 Jbeta primers. The data were produced by immunoSEQ multiplex PCR, yet TCRdb's version contains in-frame clones alone and is incomplete. This table holds more than 150,000 clones, about 81% found once. V shed 3 bases, J shed 1 base, and the junction held 9 bases outside the gene matches. Per the germline V gene, CDR1 is LGHNA and CDR2 is YNFKEQ. The CDR3 is made up of 16 amino acids. What was sequenced was PBMCs. The chain joins TRBV4-2 to TRBJ2-7; 7 positions agree with TRBD1. This sequence was found in a woman aged 25 to 39 in good health and CMV-seronegative. The CDR3 is CASSHNPGQLSYEQYF. CDR3 in DNA: TGTGCCAGCAGCCATAACCCGGGACAGTTATCCTACGAGCAGTACTTC.